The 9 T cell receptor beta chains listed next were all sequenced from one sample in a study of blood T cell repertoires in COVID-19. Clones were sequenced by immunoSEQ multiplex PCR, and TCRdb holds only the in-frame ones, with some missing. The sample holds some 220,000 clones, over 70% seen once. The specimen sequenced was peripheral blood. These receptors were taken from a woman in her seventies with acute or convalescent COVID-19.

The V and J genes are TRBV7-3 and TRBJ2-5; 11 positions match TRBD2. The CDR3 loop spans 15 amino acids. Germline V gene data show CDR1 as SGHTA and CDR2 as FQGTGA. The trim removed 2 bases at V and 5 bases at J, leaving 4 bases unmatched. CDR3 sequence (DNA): TGTGCCAGCAGCTTATTTAGCGGGGGGGCTGAGACCCAGTACTTC. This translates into CASSLFSGGAETQYF.

CDR3 nucleotide sequence: TGTGCCAGCAGCCGAGGGGGTAGCGGGGGCCCTAGCACAGATACGCAGTATTTT. This gives the protein CASSRGGSGGPSTDTQYF. V and J are TRBV6-2 or TRBV6-3 and TRBJ2-3, with 9 bases fitting TRBD2. This CDR3 region has 18 residues. Germline V gene lookup returns CDR1 MNHEY and CDR2 SVGEGT. The junction had 13 bases not matched to a gene; V was cut back by 6 bases and J by 0 bases.

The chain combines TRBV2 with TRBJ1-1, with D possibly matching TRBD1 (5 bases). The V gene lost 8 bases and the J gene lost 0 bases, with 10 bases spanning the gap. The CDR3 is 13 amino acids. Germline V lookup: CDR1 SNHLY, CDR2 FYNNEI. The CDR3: CASCRGLNTEAFF. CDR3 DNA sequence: TGTGCCAGCTGTAGGGGATTGAACACTGAAGCTTTCTTT.

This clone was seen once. The CDR3, as DNA: TGTGCCAGCAGCTCTTCCGGGACTAGCGGAGAGCAGTTCTTC. Translated, it gives CASSSSGTSGEQFF. The chain has TRBV7-8 and TRBJ2-1; 11 bases align to TRBD2. V shed 4 bases, J shed 10 bases, and the junction held 6 bases outside the gene matches. The CDR3 totals 14 residues. Germline assignment: CDR1 SGHVS and CDR2 FQNEAQ.

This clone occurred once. Written as DNA, the CDR3 is TGTGCCAGCAGTGGACAGGGGAACTCTGGGGCCAACGTCCTGACTTTC. This codes for CASSGQGNSGANVLTF. The chain couples TRBV6-4 to TRBJ2-6; 8 bases are a match to TRBD1. The J segment lost 0 bases and the V segment lost 4 bases, leaving 2 bases of the junction unmatched. This CDR3 region has 16 residues. The germline CDR1 and CDR2 sequences are MRHNA and SNTAGT.

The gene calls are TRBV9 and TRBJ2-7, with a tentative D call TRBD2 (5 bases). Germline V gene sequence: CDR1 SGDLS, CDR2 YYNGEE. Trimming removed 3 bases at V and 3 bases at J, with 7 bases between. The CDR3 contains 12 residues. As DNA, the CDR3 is TGTGCCAGCAGCGGTCGGGACTACGAGCAGTACTTC. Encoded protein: CASSGRDYEQYF.

This chain's CDR3 is CASSLGGFEETQYF. The CDR3 nucleotides are TGTGCCAGCAGCTTAGGAGGATTCGAAGAGACCCAGTACTTC. The rearrangement links TRBV7-2 to TRBJ2-5, with D unclear. With 1 base removed from V and 3 bases from J, the gap between germline ends came to 9 bases. The CDR3 covers 14 residues. The germline gives CDR1 SGHTA, CDR2 FQGNSA.

The CDR3 DNA reads TGTGCCAGTAGCGAGTGGACAGGGGGTTCACCCCTCCACTTT. Translating it yields CASSEWTGGSPLHF. The J gene is TRBJ1-6, the V gene TRBV19; TRBD1 aligns across 10 bases. V lost 6 bases, J lost 9 bases, and 5 bases stayed unmatched. The length of the CDR3 is 14 residues. Germline V gives CDR1 LNHDA, CDR2 SQIVND (reference sequence).

The CDR3 reads CASSTLVLNTGELFF. The CDR3 region has the DNA TGTGCCAGTAGTACGTTAGTCCTAAACACCGGGGAGCTGTTTTTT. The V call is TRBV19, the J call TRBJ2-2; D is unclear. The CDR3 runs 15 residues. V was trimmed by 4 bases and J by 2 bases, leaving 11 bases between them. Germline CDR1 and CDR2: LNHDA and SQIVND (reference sequence).